The source of this T cell receptor beta chain is a study of CD8+ T cells in alopecia areata. General study findings and limits: Tissue-resident alphabeta T cells belonging to normal skin likewise get sequenced within scalp specimens.

The ends were cut back, 0 bases at V and 3 bases at J, with 11 bases in the middle. Germline V gives CDR1 KGHSH, CDR2 LQKENI. The CDR3 runs to 15 residues. It was from alopecia areata patients that lesional scalp punch biopsies and peripheral blood were collected. This clone was picked up a small number of times. Its antigen is currently unknown. Extraction and reverse transcription of RNA yielded cDNA as the sequencing template. Measured with immunoSEQ multiplex PCR; TCRdb has only the in-frame clones, and not every one. There are 100,000 to 150,000 clones in the sample; around 49% occur only once, and 15% to 20% lies in the top ten.

The input for sequencing was CD8+ T cells sorted from blood, taken at week 0. The rearrangement links TRBV18 to TRBJ1-1, with D hard to call. The receptor was derived from a human donor with alopecia areata. CDR3 in amino acids: CASSPPLVVDTEAFF. Written as DNA, the CDR3 is TGTGCCAGCTCACCACCTCTCGTAGTGGACACTGAAGCTTTCTTT. Supplemented by reference TRBV18 and TRBJ1-1, the full variable domain reads NAGVMQNPRHLVRRRGQEARLRCSPMKGHSHVYWYRQLPEEGLKFMVYLQKENIIDESGMPKERFSAEFPKEGPSILRIQQVVRGDSAAYFCASSPPLVVDTEAFFGQGTRLTVV.